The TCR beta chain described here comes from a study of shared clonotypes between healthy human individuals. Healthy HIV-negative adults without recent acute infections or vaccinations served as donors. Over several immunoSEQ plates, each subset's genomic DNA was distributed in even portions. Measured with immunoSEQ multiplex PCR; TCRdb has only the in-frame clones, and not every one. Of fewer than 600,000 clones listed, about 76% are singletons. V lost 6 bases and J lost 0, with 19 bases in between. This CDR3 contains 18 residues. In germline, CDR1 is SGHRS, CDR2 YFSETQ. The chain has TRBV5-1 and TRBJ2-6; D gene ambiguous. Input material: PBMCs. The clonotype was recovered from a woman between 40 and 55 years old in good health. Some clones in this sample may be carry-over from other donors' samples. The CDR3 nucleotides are TGCGCCAGCACCCCCCTCTTCGTCGGAAACTCTGGGGCCAACGTCCTGACTTTC. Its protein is CASTPLFVGNSGANVLTF.